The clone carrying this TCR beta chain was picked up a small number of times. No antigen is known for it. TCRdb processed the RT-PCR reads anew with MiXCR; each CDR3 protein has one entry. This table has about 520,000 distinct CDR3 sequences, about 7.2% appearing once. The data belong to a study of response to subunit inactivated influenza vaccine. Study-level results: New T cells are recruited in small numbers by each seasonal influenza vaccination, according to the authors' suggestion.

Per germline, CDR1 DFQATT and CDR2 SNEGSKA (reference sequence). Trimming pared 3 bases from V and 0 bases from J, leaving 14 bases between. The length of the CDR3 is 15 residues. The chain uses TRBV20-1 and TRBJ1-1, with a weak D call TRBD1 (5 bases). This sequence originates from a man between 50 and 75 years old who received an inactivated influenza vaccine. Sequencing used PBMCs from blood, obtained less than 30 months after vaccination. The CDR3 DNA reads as TGCAGTGCTAGCACGGGGGGAGCTTTGAACACTGAAGCTTTCTTT. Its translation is CSASTGGALNTEAFF.